One sample yielded the 30 T cell receptor beta chains listed below, sequenced in a study of T cell repertoires in cytomegalovirus infection. TCRdb itself ran the reads through MiXCR, one entry per CDR3 protein. In the table there are around 740,000 distinct CDR3 sequences, about 40% of which are singletons. The sequenced material came from PBMCs. All receptors derive from a human donor in good health (CMV status not recorded). Some clones in this sample may be carry-over from other donors' samples.

This sequence joins TRBV7-9 and TRBJ2-7; the D gene is possibly TRBD1 (6 bases). V lost 5 bases to trimming and J lost 1 base, with 18 bases between them. This CDR3 is 16 amino acids long. From germline, CDR1 is SEHNR and CDR2 FQNEAQ (reference sequence). Here the CDR3 DNA reads TGTGCCAGCAGCCTACCCGAGACAGGAGGATCCTACGAGCAGTACTTC. It codes for CASSLPETGGSYEQYF.

CDR3 residues: CASSEEAGDQPQHF. The CDR3 nucleotides read TGTGCCAGCAGTGAAGAAGCGGGGGACCAGCCCCAGCATTTT. The chain combines TRBV25-1 with TRBJ1-5, with D possibly TRBD1 on 5 matching bases. Germline V gene data show CDR1 as MGHDK and CDR2 as SYGVNS. Trimming shortened V by 2 bases and J by 7 bases, and 12 bases separated the two germline ends. The length of the CDR3 is 14 residues.

The J gene is TRBJ2-3, the V gene TRBV20-1, with 10 nucleotides matching TRBD2. With V trimmed by 7 bases and J by 2 bases, 9 bases remained unmatched. This CDR3 contains 15 residues. Per the germline V gene, CDR1 is DFQATT and CDR2 is SNEGSKA (reference sequence). The CDR3: CSVGLAGDVTDTQYF. The CDR3 DNA reads as TGCAGTGTGGGGCTAGCGGGAGATGTCACAGATACGCAGTATTTT.

A word on this clonotype: It may be a read error: a sequence one base away is much more abundant. V gene TRBV7-8 combines with J gene TRBJ1-2; the D gene is possibly TRBD1 (6 bases). Germline CDR1 SGHVS, CDR2 FQNEAQ. The CDR3 covers 18 residues. The CDR3 region has the DNA TGTGCCAGCAGCTCAATCTTTCCCGAGGGGGTGTGGGACTATTGCTACACCTTC. Its protein is CASSSIFPEGVWDYCYTF.

This chain joins TRBV2 and TRBJ2-5; 7 bases fit TRBD1. The V gene end was trimmed by 6 bases and the J gene end by 4 bases; junction bases not matched to a gene: 8. Germline V gene data show CDR1 as SNHLY and CDR2 as FYNNEI. The CDR3 consists of 14 residues. The CDR3 loop reads CASRPRQGLETQYF. In DNA form, the CDR3 reads TGTGCCAGCAGACCAAGACAGGGTTTAGAGACCCAGTACTTC.

This clonotype has just a few counts. The chain combines TRBV7-2 with TRBJ2-1, with D possibly matching TRBD2 (6 bases). The CDR3 is made up of 12 amino acids. The V end lost 6 bases, the J end lost 5 bases, and 8 bases lay between the germline ends. Germline CDR1 reads SGHTA; CDR2 reads FQGNSA. The CDR3 DNA reads TGTGCCAGCAGACTAGCCCACAATGAGCAGTTCTTC. It codes for CASRLAHNEQFF.

The chain carries TRBV6-5 and TRBJ2-1, with 8 bases aligning to TRBD1. The trim removed 8 bases at V and 15 bases at J, leaving 24 bases unmatched. This CDR3 has 16 residues. CDR1 and CDR2 (germline): MNHEY, SVGAGI. CDR3 sequence: CASSALTGARKGYLFF. DNA of the CDR3: TGTGCCAGCTCGGCTTTGACAGGGGCCAGGAAGGGCTACCTGTTCTTC.

Turning to this clonotype: One end of the junction varies from germline; a read error may be responsible. The chain uses TRBV20-1 and TRBJ1-1; D ambiguous. The CDR3 is made up of 15 amino acids. Germline V gene data show CDR1 as DFQATT and CDR2 as SNEGSKA (reference sequence). CDR3 sequence (DNA): TGCAGTGCTGGGAATCCCGGAGGATTGAACACTGGAGCTTTCTTT. It is translated as CSAGNPGGLNTGAFF.

This rearrangement joins TRBV18 to TRBJ2-5, with D uncertain. CDR3 length equals 14 residues. The germline V and J ends were trimmed by 3 bases and 2 bases, with 10 bases remaining between them. The V gene's germline CDR1 is KGHSH and CDR2 LQKENI. CDR3: CASSPVAGQETQYF. The CDR3 DNA reads as TGTGCCAGCTCACCGGTCGCCGGGCAAGAGACCCAGTACTTC.

The DNA for the CDR3 is TGCAGTGCTCCGGGGGGGGCAGGGGGAGACGAGCAGTACTTC. It encodes CSAPGGAGGDEQYF. This rearrangement joins TRBV20-1 to TRBJ2-7, with TRBD2 as a possible D gene (8 bases). Germline CDR1 DFQATT, CDR2 SNEGSKA (reference sequence). V gave up 5 bases and J gave up 5 bases, with 19 bases separating them. The CDR3 runs to 14 residues.

This clonotype was detected once. V usage is TRBV27 and J usage is TRBJ2-5, with a possible D match to TRBD2 (6 bases). CDR1 and CDR2 from the germline V gene are MNHEY and SMNVEV (reference sequence). With 6 bases removed from V and 7 bases from J, the gap between germline ends came to 15 bases. This CDR3 spans 13 amino acids. Written as DNA, the CDR3 is TGTGCCAGCAGCTCCCCGGGGGTTGCGACCCAGTACTTC. It encodes CASSSPGVATQYF.

V is TRBV6-2 or TRBV6-3 and J is TRBJ2-3; D gene uncertain. The CDR3 has 15 amino acids. V dropped 2 bases and J dropped 1 base, with 10 bases sitting between them. From germline, CDR1 is MNHEY and CDR2 SVGEGT. DNA of the CDR3: TGTGCCAGCAGTTACCGCCAGGAACGCACAGATACGCAGTATTTT. Protein: CASSYRQERTDTQYF.

This clonotype was picked up a small number of times. V usage is TRBV7-9 and J usage is TRBJ2-7, with a tentative D call TRBD2 (6 bases). The CDR3 extends over 15 amino acids. CDR1 is SEHNR and CDR2 is FQNEAQ in the germline V gene (reference sequence). The V end was cut by 5 bases, the J end by 5 bases, with 19 bases between. The CDR3 region has the DNA TGTGCCAGCAGCCAACCTGTGCGGGGTACGGACGAGCAGTACTTC. Protein product: CASSQPVRGTDEQYF.

The chain employs TRBV28 and TRBJ2-3; D gene uncertain. Deletions cut 3 bases from V and 8 bases from J, with 18 bases between. This CDR3 comprises 15 residues. The germline gives CDR1 MDHEN, CDR2 SYDVKM. The CDR3 loop is CASSFQSTPRVTQYF. DNA for the CDR3: TGTGCCAGCAGTTTCCAGTCAACACCACGGGTTACGCAGTATTTT.

The V gene is TRBV28, the J gene TRBJ2-3; 10 bases match TRBD2. V was pared by 2 bases and J by 4 bases, with 9 bases of the junction left unmatched. The CDR3 extends over 17 amino acids. Germline CDR1 is MDHEN and CDR2 is SYDVKM. This chain's CDR3 is CASSLRSAGGRPDTQYF. In nucleotides, the CDR3 is TGTGCCAGCAGTTTAAGATCAGCGGGAGGGCGCCCAGATACGCAGTATTTT.

A few counts support this clonotype. The chain is built from TRBV7-6 and TRBJ2-3, with 12 bases aligning to TRBD2. The CDR3 spans 19 residues. Per the germline V gene, CDR1 is SGHVS and CDR2 is FNYEAQ. With 6 bases clipped from V and 0 bases from J, the junction kept 13 bases outside the gene matches. The CDR3, as DNA: TGTGCCAGCAGTTCCCCGACTAGCGGGAGTGCTTTGAGCACAGATACGCAGTATTTT. This sequence encodes CASSSPTSGSALSTDTQYF.

This clonotype has a handful of counts. The chain is built from TRBV12-3 or TRBV12-4 and TRBJ1-5, with 7 bases that match TRBD1. CDR3 size: 16 residues. Trimming removed 6 bases from V and 0 bases from J; junction bases left unmatched: 8. CDR3 amino acids: CASSPTGTDSNQPQHF. The DNA for the CDR3 is TGTGCCAGCAGCCCGACCGGGACAGATAGCAATCAGCCCCAGCATTTT.

This clonotype has ten or more counts. This CDR3 is CAISDPERTGLQETQYF. The CDR3 DNA is TGTGCCATCAGTGACCCGGAAAGGACAGGGCTCCAAGAGACCCAGTACTTC. This chain connects TRBV10-3 to TRBJ2-5, with 8 bases fitting TRBD1. With V trimmed by 3 bases and J by 1 base, 10 bases remained unmatched. Per the germline V gene, CDR1 is ENHRY and CDR2 is SYGVKD. The CDR3 sequence is 17 residues long.

This clonotype has just a few counts. The chain uses TRBV28 and TRBJ2-7; no clear D gene. The ends were cut back, 5 bases at V and 0 bases at J, with 14 bases in the middle. The CDR3 spans 15 residues. CDR1 is MDHEN and CDR2 is SYDVKM in the germline V gene. DNA of the CDR3: TGTGCCAGCAGTGAGAGCGAGAAGAGCTCCTACGAGCAGTACTTC. It yields the protein CASSESEKSSYEQYF.

This chain uses TRBV28 with TRBJ2-7; TRBD1 or TRBD2 may be the D gene (5 bases each). Germline CDR1 reads MDHEN; CDR2 reads SYDVKM. The CDR3 is 13 residues long. V was trimmed by 3 bases and J by 9 bases, leaving 15 bases between them. The CDR3 loop is CASSFGTDQVQYF. DNA for the CDR3: TGTGCCAGCAGTTTCGGGACGGACCAGGTGCAGTACTTC.

This clonotype has a handful of counts. The genes are TRBV7-9 and TRBJ1-2, with D maybe TRBD1 (6 bases). V gave up 2 bases and J gave up 8 bases, with 18 bases separating them. The CDR3 spans 15 residues. The germline CDR1 and CDR2 sequences are SEHNR and FQNEAQ (reference sequence). The CDR3 nucleotides read TGTGCCAGCAGCTTACATGGGACACGGACCTTGGGCTACACCTTC. This codes for CASSLHGTRTLGYTF.

The chain employs TRBV5-1 and TRBJ2-3; 10 bases match TRBD2. CDR3 length: 15 residues. Per the germline V gene, CDR1 is SGHRS and CDR2 is YFSETQ. V lost 5 bases to trimming and J lost 2 bases; unmatched junction nucleotides: 5. DNA for the CDR3: TGCGCCAGCAGTAAGGGACTAGCGACCACAGATACGCAGTATTTT. Translation gives CASSKGLATTDTQYF.

In this sample, this clonotype turned up a few times. This chain uses TRBV6-4 with TRBJ1-2; 7 nucleotides agree with TRBD1. Germline values: CDR1 MRHNA, CDR2 SNTAGT. J was trimmed by 7 bases and V by 4 bases; bases with no gene match: 9. CDR3 length: 14 residues. Here the CDR3 reads CASSAYRDSGGYTF. The CDR3 DNA is TGTGCCAGCAGTGCGTACCGGGACAGCGGTGGCTACACCTTC.

About this clonotype itself: A read error may account for a junction end that differs from germline. This chain links TRBV7-8 with TRBJ2-6; D may be TRBD2 (6 bases). There are 19 residues in the CDR3. Germline V gene lookup returns CDR1 SGHVS and CDR2 FQNEAQ. In nucleotides, the CDR3 is TGTGCCGGCAGCTTACGCGGCGGGAAAATACTCTCTGGGGCCAACGTCCTGACTTTC. Amino acids: CAGSLRGGKILSGANVLTF.

This clonotype was seen many times. This chain uses TRBV7-3 with TRBJ2-5; 8 bases agree with TRBD2. Germline CDR1 SGHTA, CDR2 FQGTGA. V was pared by 5 bases and J by 1 base, with 9 bases of the junction left unmatched. CDR3 length: 16 residues. CDR3 sequence reads: CASSPLERGSQETQYF. CDR3 sequence (DNA): TGTGCCAGCAGCCCCCTCGAGCGGGGGAGCCAAGAGACCCAGTACTTC.

The chain recombines TRBV20-1 with TRBJ2-1, with 12 bases that match TRBD2. Looked up from germline, CDR1 is DFQATT and CDR2 is SNEGSKA (reference sequence). J lost 7 bases, V lost 5 bases, and 9 bases had no gene match. The CDR3 has 15 residues. DNA of the CDR3: TGCAGTGCTGGACGACTAGCGGGAGCAAAAAATGAGCAGTTCTTC. Its translation is CSAGRLAGAKNEQFF.

V usage is TRBV6-6 and J usage is TRBJ2-2; tentatively, D is TRBD1 or TRBD2 (5 bases each). This CDR3 spans 18 amino acids. V was shortened by 4 bases and J by 0 bases, with 18 bases between the two germline ends. Germline V gene data show CDR1 as MNHNY and CDR2 as SVGAGI (reference sequence). Here the CDR3 DNA reads TGTGCCAGCAGTTCCCGATGGGGGTTACCAACGAACACCGGGGAGCTGTTTTTT. This translates into CASSSRWGLPTNTGELFF.

The gene calls are TRBV7-2 and TRBJ1-2; D possibly corresponds to TRBD1 (6 bases). The CDR3 runs to 16 residues. The V end was cut by 8 bases, the J end by 2 bases, with 21 bases between. Germline lookup yields CDR1 SGHTA and CDR2 FQGNSA. The chain's CDR3 is CASLRGSGAKNYGYTF. The CDR3 nucleotides are TGTGCCAGCCTGAGGGGATCGGGGGCAAAGAACTATGGCTACACCTTC. The complete variable domain, with remaining parts taken from reference TRBV7-2 and TRBJ1-2, reads GAGVSQSPSNKVTEKGKDVELRCDPISGHTALYWYRQSLGQGLEFLIYFQGNSAPDKSGLPSDRFSAERTGGSVSTLTIQRTQQEDSAVYLCASLRGSGAKNYGYTFGSGTRLTVV.

This clonotype was counted only a few times. The V and J genes are TRBV19 and TRBJ1-5; TRBD1 agrees at 12 bases. This CDR3 region has 16 residues. V lost 5 bases to trimming and J lost 7 bases; unmatched junction nucleotides: 9. Looked up from germline, CDR1 is LNHDA and CDR2 is SQIVND (reference sequence). The CDR3 loop reads CASSEGQGAIGQPQHF. The CDR3 DNA is TGTGCCAGTAGTGAGGGACAGGGGGCGATAGGGCAGCCCCAGCATTTT. The full variable domain, rest sourced from reference TRBV19 and TRBJ1-5, is DGGITQSPKYLFRKEGQNVTLSCEQNLNHDAMYWYRQDPGQGLRLIYYSQIVNDFQKGDIAEGYSVSREKKESFPLTVTSAQKNPTAFYLCASSEGQGAIGQPQHFGDGTRLSIL.

This clonotype has more than one count but fewer than ten. The chain is built from TRBV5-1 and TRBJ1-6; 8 nucleotides line up with TRBD1. The CDR3 spans 15 residues. Trimming at V came to 4 bases and at J to 10 bases, leaving 10 bases not matched to a gene. CDR1 is SGHRS, CDR2 YFSETQ, per germline. The CDR3 region is CASSPRTGLESPLHF. CDR3 in DNA: TGCGCCAGCAGCCCTCGGACAGGGTTGGAATCACCCCTCCACTTT.